This T cell receptor beta chain was profiled in a study of T-cell reconstitution after alpha-beta-depleted transplantation in children. The CDR3 is 17 residues long. The J segment lost 6 bases and the V segment lost 3 bases, leaving 16 bases of the junction unmatched. Germline V lookup: CDR1 LGHNA, CDR2 YSLEER. Regarding the study as a whole: T-cell numbers and diversity one year post-transplant derived largely from freshly generated T cells. Alpha-beta T cells present about two months after transplant were reported to originate from several hundred expanded graft clones. Surviving recipient T cells and thymic progenitors produced the high day-60 TCRbeta diversity seen in some patients.

This clonotype occurred a few times. Its cognate antigen is unknown. Library preparation (for TCRbeta) was performed with unique molecular identifiers. TCRdb reanalysed the PCR reads using MiXCR and keeps one entry per CDR3 protein. The sample carries approximately 1,000,000 distinct CDR3 sequences, roughly 29% recorded once. The rearrangement uses TRBV4-3 and TRBJ2-7; 8 nucleotides line up with TRBD1. The clonotype originates from a boy younger than two who had a stem cell transplant for SCID, so the T cells may come from the graft donor. The source material was PBMCs, mostly from graft donor cells, sampled 360 days after TCRalphabeta/CD19-depleted stem cell transplant. The CDR3 protein is CASSHRTGSKGYGEQYF. CDR3 in DNA: TGCGCCAGCAGCCACCGGACAGGGTCTAAGGGCTACGGCGAGCAGTACTTC.